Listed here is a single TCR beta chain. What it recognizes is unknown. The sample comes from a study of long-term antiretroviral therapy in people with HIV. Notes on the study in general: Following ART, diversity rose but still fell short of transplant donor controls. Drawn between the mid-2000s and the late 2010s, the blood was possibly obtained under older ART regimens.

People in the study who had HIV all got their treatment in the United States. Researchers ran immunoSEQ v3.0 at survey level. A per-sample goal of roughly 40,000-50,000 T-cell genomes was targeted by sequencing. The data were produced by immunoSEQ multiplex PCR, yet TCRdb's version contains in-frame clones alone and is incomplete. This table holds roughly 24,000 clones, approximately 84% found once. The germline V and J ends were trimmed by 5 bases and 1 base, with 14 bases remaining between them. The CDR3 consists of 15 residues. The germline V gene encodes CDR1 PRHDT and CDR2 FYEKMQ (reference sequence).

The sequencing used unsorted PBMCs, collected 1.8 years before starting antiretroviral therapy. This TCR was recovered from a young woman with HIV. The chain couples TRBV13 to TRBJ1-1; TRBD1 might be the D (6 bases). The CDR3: CASSIGTGRNTEAFF. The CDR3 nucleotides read TGTGCCAGCAGCATTGGTACAGGGAGGAACACTGAAGCTTTCTTT.